The 21 T cell receptor beta chains reported below all come from one sample, sequenced in a study of response to subunit inactivated influenza vaccine. TCRdb itself ran the RT-PCR reads through MiXCR, one entry per CDR3 protein. Among under 500,000 distinct CDR3 sequences listed, approximately 11% were seen once. The material sequenced was PBMCs from blood, taken about 40 days after vaccination. Source of these receptors: a man aged 45-60 years who received an inactivated influenza vaccine.

The table lists this clonotype with many counts. This rearrangement joins TRBV5-5 to TRBJ2-1; the match to TRBD2 covers 7 bases. The CDR3 totals 16 residues. V shed 2 bases, J shed 1 base, and the junction held 6 bases outside the gene matches. Germline CDR1 and CDR2: SGHKS and YYEKEE (reference sequence). For the CDR3, the DNA is TGTGCCAGCAGCTTATCGTTGGGGGGGTCCTACAATGAGCAGTTCTTC. As protein: CASSLSLGGSYNEQFF. Full variable domain (rest looked up from reference TRBV5-5 and TRBJ2-1): DAGVTQSPTHLIKTRGQQVTLRCSPISGHKSVSWYQQVLGQGPQFIFQYYEKEERGRGNFPDRFSARQFPNYSSELNVNALLLGDSALYLCASSLSLGGSYNEQFFGPGTRLTVL.

This clonotype showed up many times. The CDR3 coding sequence is TGCGCCAGCAGCTTGGATGGGGCTGCCACTGAAGCTTTCTTT. Translated: CASSLDGAATEAFF. This rearrangement joins TRBV5-1 to TRBJ1-1; D perhaps matches TRBD1 (5 bases). V was shortened by 0 bases and J by 4 bases, with 10 bases between the two germline ends. The germline gives CDR1 SGHRS, CDR2 YFSETQ. This CDR3 contains 14 residues.

This clonotype was detected only a few times. J is TRBJ1-3 and V is TRBV20-1; the D is unclear. Germline values: CDR1 DFQATT, CDR2 SNEGSKA (reference sequence). Trimming cost V 5 bases and J 3 bases, with 5 bases left between them. CDR3 length equals 11 residues. The CDR3 coding sequence is TGCAGTGCTTACAATGGAAACACCATATATTTT. Translated: CSAYNGNTIYF.

CDR3 sequence reads: CASSLLTVYTDTQYF. The CDR3 DNA reads TGTGCCAGCAGCTTACTGACGGTGTACACAGATACGCAGTATTTT. The rearrangement joins TRBV7-9 to TRBJ2-3; D is unresolved. V lost 2 bases and J lost 2, with 11 bases in between. From germline, CDR1 is SEHNR and CDR2 FQNEAQ (reference sequence). This CDR3 region has 15 residues.

This clonotype was counted between two and nine times. CDR3: CASSPWTSGGAVNGELFF. The CDR3 DNA reads as TGTGCCAGCAGTCCCTGGACTAGCGGGGGGGCCGTAAACGGGGAGCTGTTTTTT. The chain links TRBV27 to TRBJ2-2; 15 nucleotides line up with TRBD2. CDR3 size: 18 residues. Germline V gene lookup returns CDR1 MNHEY and CDR2 SMNVEV (reference sequence). Losses at the gene ends were 5 bases for V and 7 bases for J; bases not matched to a gene: 11.

The CDR3, as DNA: TGTGCCAGCACCAGACAGGGGGCTGATACGCAGTATTTT. Translating it yields CASTRQGADTQYF. The gene calls are TRBV25-1 and TRBJ2-3, with 10 bases matching TRBD1. The CDR3 is 13 residues long. Germline V gene lookup returns CDR1 MGHDK and CDR2 SYGVNS. The ends lost 7 bases at V and 6 bases at J; junction bases unmatched: 4.

The V and J genes are TRBV20-1 and TRBJ2-7; 7 positions agree with TRBD1. The CDR3 loop spans 14 amino acids. From germline, CDR1 is DFQATT and CDR2 SNEGSKA (reference sequence). Trimming took 0 bases from V and 4 from J; bases not matched to a gene: 6. In nucleotides, the CDR3 is TGCAGTGCTAGAGAGGTTGACAGGGTTTACGAGCAGTACTTC. It codes for CSAREVDRVYEQYF.

This clonotype was seen at least ten times. The rearrangement links TRBV29-1 to TRBJ2-7; TRBD1 might be the D (6 bases). Deletions cut 6 bases from V and 1 base from J, with 19 bases between. CDR3 length: 15 amino acids. CDR1 SQVTM and CDR2 ANQGSEA come from the germline V gene. Here the CDR3 reads CSVTPGAGVSYEQYF. The CDR3 DNA follows: TGCAGCGTGACGCCTGGGGCAGGGGTTTCCTACGAGCAGTACTTC.

This clonotype occurred a few times. This chain joins TRBV7-2 and TRBJ2-1; TRBD1 might be the D (6 bases). The CDR3 sequence is 15 residues long. CDR1 is SGHTA and CDR2 is FQGNSA in the germline V gene. The V end was cut by 3 bases, the J end by 10 bases, with 19 bases between. The CDR3 coding sequence is TGTGCCAGCAGCTTGGGGGCTGAGGGGCGAAGGGAGCAGTTCTTC. Its translation is CASSLGAEGRREQFF.

This chain uses TRBV7-6 with TRBJ1-1; no definite D call. From germline, CDR1 is SGHVS and CDR2 FNYEAQ. This CDR3 is built from 13 residues. V was trimmed by 4 bases and J by 11 bases, leaving 17 bases between them. CDR3 sequence reads: CASSSNSGFQAFF. CDR3 DNA sequence: TGTGCCAGCAGCTCAAACTCCGGGTTTCAGGCTTTCTTT.

This clonotype was observed a handful of times. The chain couples TRBV4-1 to TRBJ2-2; D call uncertain. V dropped 0 bases and J dropped 10 bases, with 12 bases sitting between them. Per the germline V gene, CDR1 is MGHRA and CDR2 is YSYEKL. The CDR3 length is 14 residues. CDR3 amino acids: CASSQEQERQELFF. The DNA for the CDR3 is TGCGCCAGCAGCCAAGAGCAGGAGCGCCAGGAGCTGTTTTTT.

This clonotype was seen more than once but under ten times. The chain combines TRBV6-1 with TRBJ1-5; D possibly corresponds to TRBD1 (5 bases). Germline-derived CDR1 and CDR2 are MNHNS and SASEGT. This CDR3 comprises 14 residues. Trimming took off 5 bases at V and 3 bases at J, with 11 bases between the two ends. CDR3 coding DNA: TGTGCCAGCAGTCAGGACAAATACAATCAGCCCCAGCATTTT. Encoded protein: CASSQDKYNQPQHF.

This clonotype turned up a few times. The chain employs TRBV18 and TRBJ2-7; D is uncertain. CDR1 is KGHSH and CDR2 is LQKENI in the germline V gene. The CDR3 spans 15 residues. The ends were cut back, 1 base at V and 0 bases at J, with 10 bases in the middle. CDR3 nucleotide sequence: TGTGCCAGCTCACCACTTGGCAGGAGCTCCTACGAGCAGTACTTC. Translation: CASSPLGRSSYEQYF.

The V and J genes are TRBV7-2 and TRBJ2-6; 8 nucleotides line up with TRBD1. The germline gives CDR1 SGHTA, CDR2 FQGNSA. V lost 5 bases, J lost 4 bases, and 4 bases stayed unmatched. CDR3 length: 15 residues. The CDR3 is CASSQQGGGANVLTF. The CDR3 DNA sequence: TGTGCCAGCAGCCAACAGGGGGGAGGGGCCAACGTCCTGACTTTC. Variable domain in full (rest from reference TRBV7-2 and TRBJ2-6): GAGVSQSPSNKVTEKGKDVELRCDPISGHTALYWYRQSLGQGLEFLIYFQGNSAPDKSGLPSDRFSAERTGGSVSTLTIQRTQQEDSAVYLCASSQQGGGANVLTFGAGSRLTVL.

This clonotype was picked up a small number of times. This sequence joins TRBV7-9 and TRBJ1-2; D is undetermined. The V gene lost 4 bases and the J gene lost 2 bases, with 11 bases spanning the gap. This CDR3 region has 14 residues. The germline gives CDR1 SEHNR, CDR2 FQNEAQ (reference sequence). Here the CDR3 DNA reads TGTGCCAGCAGCTCTCAAAGAGTCAACTATGGCTACACCTTC. This translates into CASSSQRVNYGYTF.

This chain uses TRBV14 with TRBJ2-7; 8 positions match TRBD2. CDR3 size: 15 residues. Germline loops: CDR1 SGHDN, CDR2 FVKESK. V dropped 1 base and J dropped 4; count of bases not matched to a gene: 6. The CDR3 sequence is CASSQGDSGIYEQYF. The CDR3, as DNA: TGTGCCAGCAGCCAAGGGGATAGCGGGATATACGAGCAGTACTTC.

The V call is TRBV20-1, the J call TRBJ2-5, with TRBD1 matching over 7 bases. Per the germline V gene, CDR1 is DFQATT and CDR2 is SNEGSKA (reference sequence). The V gene end was trimmed by 0 bases and the J gene end by 8 bases; junction bases not matched to a gene: 12. The CDR3 runs 15 residues. CDR3 nucleotides: TGCAGTGCTAGAGAGCAAACTACAGGGGCCAGAACCCAGTACTTC. Encoded protein: CSAREQTTGARTQYF.

The CDR3 nucleotides are TGTGCCAGCACCCCGGTGGTCCGTTGGCTAGCGGGAACTAGGTCCTACAATGAGCAGTTCTTC. Translation: CASTPVVRWLAGTRSYNEQFF. The V and J genes are TRBV6-2 or TRBV6-3 and TRBJ2-1, with TRBD2 matching over 9 bases. J was trimmed by 1 base and V by 7 bases; bases with no gene match: 23. CDR3 length: 21 amino acids. CDR1 MNHEY and CDR2 SVGEGT come from the germline V gene.

Many counts were recorded for this clonotype. This chain links TRBV7-9 with TRBJ2-3, with D uncertain. Trimming cost V 5 bases and J 4 bases, with 16 bases left between them. Germline V gene data show CDR1 as SEHNR and CDR2 as FQNEAQ (reference sequence). This CDR3 contains 15 residues. This CDR3 reads CASSQRFGQADTQYF. In nucleotides, the CDR3 is TGTGCCAGCAGCCAGCGATTCGGTCAGGCAGATACGCAGTATTTT.

This clonotype has a count of ten or more. This chain connects TRBV7-2 to TRBJ2-1; 7 bases fit TRBD2. In germline, CDR1 is SGHTA, CDR2 FQGNSA. There are 14 residues in the CDR3. V was pared by 6 bases and J by 7 bases, with 9 bases of the junction left unmatched. The CDR3 here is CASRESGIYNEQFF. The CDR3 bases are TGTGCCAGCAGAGAAAGCGGGATTTATAATGAGCAGTTCTTC.

This clonotype was found many times. V and J are TRBV10-3 and TRBJ2-7; no firm D call. The V and J ends lost 8 bases and 6 bases respectively, with 20 bases between them. The CDR3 spans 14 residues. Germline loops: CDR1 ENHRY, CDR2 SYGVKD. This chain's CDR3 is CAIENNKVGGEQYF. CDR3 DNA: TGTGCCATCGAGAATAACAAGGTGGGTGGCGAGCAGTACTTC.